This TCR beta chain came from a study of vaccination effects on CD4 cells after COVID-19. Within the ViraFEST assay, antigen-specific CD4+ T cells underwent expansion with viral peptide pools prior to sequencing. Subsequent to roughly 9 days of culture, CD4+ T cells were isolated. Neither prior SARS-CoV-2 infection nor positive nucleocapsid antibodies were present in the vaccine recipients. The V gene's germline CDR1 is MGHDK and CDR2 SYGVNS. There are 16 residues in the CDR3. Losses at the gene ends were 3 bases for V and 7 bases for J; bases not matched to a gene: 11. Comment on this clone: Its antigen remains unknown.

The repertoire was sequenced with immunoSEQ multiplex PCR; TCRdb's copy has only in-frame clones and lacks some. Among about 24,000 clones listed, less than 80% were seen once. The receptor was isolated from a human donor who received a COVID-19 vaccine. Sequencing was performed on CD4+ T cells from PBMCs cultured with SARS-CoV-2 spike peptides, taken before COVID-19 vaccination. The chain couples TRBV25-1 to TRBJ1-4; 7 nucleotides align to TRBD1. CDR3 loop: CASSDPRGTAGEKLFF. Here the CDR3 DNA reads TGTGCCAGCAGTGACCCTAGGGGGACAGCGGGTGAAAAACTGTTTTTT.